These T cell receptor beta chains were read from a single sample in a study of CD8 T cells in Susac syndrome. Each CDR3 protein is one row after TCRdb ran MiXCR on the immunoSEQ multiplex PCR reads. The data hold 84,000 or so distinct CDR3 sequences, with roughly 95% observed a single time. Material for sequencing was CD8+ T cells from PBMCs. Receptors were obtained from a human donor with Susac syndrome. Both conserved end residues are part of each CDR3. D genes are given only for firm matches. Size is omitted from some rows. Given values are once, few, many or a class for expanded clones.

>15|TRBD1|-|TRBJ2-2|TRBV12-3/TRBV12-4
CASSRQGDYAGELFF
TGTGCCAGCAGTCGACAGGGCGATTACGCCGGGGAGCTGTTTTTT
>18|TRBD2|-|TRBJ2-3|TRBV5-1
CASSLHTTSGGPTDTQYF
TGCGCCAGCAGCCTTCACACTACTAGCGGGGGGCCAACAGATACGCAGTATTTT
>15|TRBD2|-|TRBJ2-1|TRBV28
CASSFGDYKYNEQFF
TGTGCCAGCAGTTTTGGGGACTACAAATACAATGAGCAGTTCTTC
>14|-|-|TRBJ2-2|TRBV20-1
CSARGTDPTGELFF
TGCAGTGCTAGAGGGACAGATCCTACCGGGGAGCTGTTTTTT
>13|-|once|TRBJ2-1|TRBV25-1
CASSEWEDNEQFF
TGTGCCAGCAGTGAATGGGAGGACAATGAGCAGTTCTTC
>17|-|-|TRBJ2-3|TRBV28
CASSSPPGRTSTDTQYF
TGTGCCAGCAGTTCCCCCCCCGGGCGGACTAGCACAGATACGCAGTATTTT
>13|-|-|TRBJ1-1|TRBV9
CASSVYSGAEAFF
TGTGCCAGCAGCGTTTACTCAGGGGCGGAAGCTTTCTTT
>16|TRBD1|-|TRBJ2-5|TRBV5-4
CASSLSGQTLSETQYF
TGTGCCAGCAGCCTGTCGGGACAGACGTTAAGTGAGACCCAGTACTTC
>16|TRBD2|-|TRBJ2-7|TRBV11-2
CASSFQTSGSSYEQYF
TGTGCCAGCAGCTTCCAGACTAGCGGGAGCTCCTACGAGCAGTACTTC
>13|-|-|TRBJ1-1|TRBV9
CASSVGGVGEAFF
TGTGCCAGCAGCGTAGGTGGGGTAGGTGAAGCTTTCTTT
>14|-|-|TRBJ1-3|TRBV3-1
CASSHKGDGNTIYF
TGTGCCAGCAGCCATAAAGGGGACGGAAACACCATATATTTT
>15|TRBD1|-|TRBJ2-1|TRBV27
CASRIGQGALNEQFF
TGTGCCAGCCGGATAGGACAGGGGGCCTTAAATGAGCAGTTCTTC
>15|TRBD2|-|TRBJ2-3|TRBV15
CATSNRAGGPDTQYF
TGTGCCACCAGCAACAGAGCGGGAGGTCCGGATACGCAGTATTTT
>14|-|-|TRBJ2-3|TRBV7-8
CASSPTREADTQYF
TGTGCCAGCAGCCCCACCCGAGAGGCAGATACGCAGTATTTT
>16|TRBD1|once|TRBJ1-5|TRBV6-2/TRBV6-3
CASSSRQGTLNQPQHF
TGTGCCAGCAGTTCCCGACAGGGGACCCTCAATCAGCCCCAGCATTTT
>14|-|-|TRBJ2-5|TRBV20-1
CSARDHAGQETQYF
TGCAGTGCTAGAGATCATGCGGGCCAAGAGACCCAGTACTTC
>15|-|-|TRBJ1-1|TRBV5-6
CASSSPGGAYTEAFF
TGTGCCAGCAGCTCCCCCGGGGGGGCGTACACTGAAGCTTTCTTT
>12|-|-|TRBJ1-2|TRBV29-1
CSALGTTKGYTF
TGCAGCGCACTCGGGACAACCAAGGGCTACACCTTC
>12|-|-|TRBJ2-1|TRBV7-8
CASSLGEWSQFF
TGTGCCAGCAGCTTAGGGGAGTGGTCCCAGTTCTTC
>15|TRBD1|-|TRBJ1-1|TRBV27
CASSLRGTGSTEAFF
TGTGCCAGCAGTTTAAGGGGGACAGGGTCTACTGAAGCTTTCTTT
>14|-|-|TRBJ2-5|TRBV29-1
CSVDTPWGGETQYF
TGCAGCGTTGACACCCCCTGGGGTGGGGAGACCCAGTACTTC
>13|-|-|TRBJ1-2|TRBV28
CASSPMTDYGYTF
TGTGCCAGCAGTCCAATGACTGATTATGGCTACACCTTC
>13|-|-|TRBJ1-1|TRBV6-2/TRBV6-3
CASSTGPNTEAFF
TGTGCCAGCAGTACTGGACCGAACACTGAAGCTTTCTTT
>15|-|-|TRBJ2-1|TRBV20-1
CSARGGGSSYNEQFF
TGCAGTGCCAGAGGGGGGGGTAGCTCCTACAATGAGCAGTTCTTC
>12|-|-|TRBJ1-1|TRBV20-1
CSARSGMAEAFF
TGCAGTGCTAGGAGTGGGATGGCTGAAGCTTTCTTT
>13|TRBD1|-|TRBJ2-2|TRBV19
CATLQGAAGELFF
TGTGCCACCCTACAGGGGGCAGCCGGGGAGCTGTTTTTT
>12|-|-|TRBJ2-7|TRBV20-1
CSAREGDYEQYF
TGCAGTGCTAGGGAGGGGGATTACGAGCAGTACTTC
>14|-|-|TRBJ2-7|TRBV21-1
CASSKGRAGCEQYF
TGTGCCAGCAGCAAGGGAAGGGCAGGTTGCGAGCAGTACTTC
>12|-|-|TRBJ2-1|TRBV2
CASSEGVDEQFF
TGTGCCAGCAGTGAGGGGGTCGATGAGCAGTTCTTC
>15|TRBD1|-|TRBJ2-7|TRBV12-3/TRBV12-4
CASSYTTGVTYEQYF
TGTGCCAGCAGTTATACCACAGGGGTGACCTACGAGCAGTACTTC
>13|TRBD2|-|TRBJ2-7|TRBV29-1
CSVELAGTYEQYF
TGCAGCGTTGAATTAGCGGGTACCTACGAGCAGTACTTC
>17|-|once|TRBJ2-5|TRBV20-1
CSARVSMAPKYQETQYF
TGCAGTGCTAGAGTTAGTATGGCACCGAAGTACCAAGAGACCCAGTACTTC
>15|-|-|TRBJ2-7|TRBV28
CASTPSPLRGAEQYF
TGTGCCAGCACCCCGTCCCCCCTTCGGGGGGCCGAGCAGTACTTC
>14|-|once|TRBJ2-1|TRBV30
CAWSQSRLYNEQFF
TGTGCCTGGAGTCAGAGTCGACTATACAATGAGCAGTTCTTC
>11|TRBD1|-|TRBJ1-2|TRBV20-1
CSARTGSGYTF
TGCAGTGCTAGGACAGGGAGTGGCTACACCTTC
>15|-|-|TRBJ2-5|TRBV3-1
CASSQTPRPQETQYF
TGTGCCAGCAGCCAGACTCCACGGCCGCAAGAGACCCAGTACTTC
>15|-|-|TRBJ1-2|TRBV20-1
CSAPPRGGIWGGYTF
TGCAGTGCTCCCCCTAGGGGGGGCATTTGGGGTGGCTACACCTTC
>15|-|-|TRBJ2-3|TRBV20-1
CSARPAVTSTDTQYF
TGCAGTGCTCGCCCAGCGGTTACCAGCACAGATACGCAGTATTTT
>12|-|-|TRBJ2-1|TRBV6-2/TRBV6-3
CASSRPGDEQFF
TGTGCCAGCAGCCGCCCGGGAGATGAGCAGTTCTTC
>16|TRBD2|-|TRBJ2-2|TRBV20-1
CSANLAGGRGTGELFF
TGCAGTGCCAACTTAGCGGGGGGGCGCGGCACCGGGGAGCTGTTTTTT
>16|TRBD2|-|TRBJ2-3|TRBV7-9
CASSLDAAGGTDTQYF
TGTGCCAGCAGCTTAGATGCGGCGGGGGGCACAGATACGCAGTATTTT
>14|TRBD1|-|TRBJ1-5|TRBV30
CAWSPGQGAQPQHF
TGTGCCTGGAGCCCGGGACAGGGGGCCCAGCCCCAGCATTTT
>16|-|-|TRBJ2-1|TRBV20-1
CSARDRPISSYNEQFF
TGCAGTGCTAGAGATCGCCCGATCAGCTCCTACAATGAGCAGTTCTTC
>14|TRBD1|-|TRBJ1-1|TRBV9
CASSVSGGGTEAFF
TGTGCCAGCAGCGTCTCAGGGGGGGGAACTGAAGCTTTCTTT
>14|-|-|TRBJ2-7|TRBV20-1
CSARRSRGPYEQYF
TGCAGTGCTAGAAGGTCCCGTGGACCCTACGAGCAGTACTTC
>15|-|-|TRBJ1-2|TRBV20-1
CSARDITREAGGYTF
TGCAGTGCTAGAGATATAACGAGGGAGGCTGGTGGCTACACCTTC
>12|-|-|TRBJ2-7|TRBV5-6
CASSSRHHEQYF
TGTGCCAGCAGCTCAAGGCATCACGAGCAGTACTTC
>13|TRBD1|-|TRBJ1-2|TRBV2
CASSDGTVLGYTF
TGTGCCAGCAGTGACGGGACAGTCTTAGGCTACACCTTC